This TCR beta chain was identified in a study of blood T cell repertoires in COVID-19. Study background: Collection of acute and convalescent COVID-19 samples took place in the United States, Italy and Spain. The cDNA or gDNA used as material had been derived from T cells, B-cell-depleted T cells, or PBMCs.

The CDR3 extends over 13 amino acids. With 6 bases clipped from V and 4 bases from J, the junction kept 5 bases outside the gene matches. Germline loops: CDR1 LGHNT, CDR2 FRNRAP. Original handling: Counts of nucleated cells, estimated from reference gene primer amplification, were obtained. TCRdb's copy holds only in-frame clones and misses some; the assay was immunoSEQ multiplex PCR. From that table come the V and J calls and clone size; the DNA was used to work out D and trimming. The data contain roughly 270,000 clones, 88% of them singletons. V usage is TRBV12-5 and J usage is TRBJ1-1; 7 positions match TRBD1. The source is a young man with active or convalescent COVID-19. Input material: peripheral blood. Here the CDR3 reads CASGLAGGTEAFF. CDR3 nucleotides: TGTGCTAGTGGCTTAGCAGGGGGCACTGAAGCTTTCTTT.